This T cell receptor (beta chain) was retrieved from a study of blood T cells in healthy people across ages. Using a J-beta primer mix together with a sample-barcoded 5' primer, a second PCR was run for roughly 6 to 12 cycles. The study obtained at least 2.5 million CDR3-containing paired-end reads from every sample. TCRdb reprocessed the 5' RACE reads via MiXCR and lists one record per CDR3 protein. The repertoire has approximately 800,000 distinct CDR3 sequences, approximately 25% of them found once; the top ten carry roughly 3.8%. This clonotype showed up just a few times. Its antigen is undetermined. General study findings and limits: TCR beta diversity per million T cells fell roughly linearly with age.

V gave up 2 bases and J gave up 5 bases, with 12 bases separating them. The CDR3 loop spans 15 amino acids. This sample also appeared in a second study, on T cells of mothers and their children.

The receptor's source is a boy between 10 and 17 years old in good health. The sequenced sample consisted of blood. The V gene is TRBV12-3 or TRBV12-4, the J gene TRBJ2-2; no firm D call. CDR3 nucleotides: TGTGCCAGCAGTTTACGGACCGCGGAGACCGGGGAGCTGTTTTTT. Translation: CASSLRTAETGELFF.